This T cell receptor (beta chain) emerged from a study of siplizumab effects on memory and regulatory T cells (dated by TCRdb to about 2019). Regarding the research as a whole: The effect of the anti-CD2 antibody siplizumab on alloreactive T-cell subsets was examined in allogeneic mixed lymphocyte reactions constructed from human PBMCs.

Sorted unstimulated T cells and proliferating T cells recovered from mixed lymphocyte reactions underwent TCRbeta CDR3 sequencing. Fresh whole blood from about 9 HLA-typed healthy donors was used as the source from which PBMCs were isolated. To map where alloreactive clones came from, CD4+ non-regulatory T cells in the unstimulated state were FACS-sorted. Libraries were prepared through the immunoSEQ multiplex PCR assay. Roughly 10^5 TCR templates per sample were assayed on the deep sequencing platform. Genomic DNA extracted from sorted T cells was used for TCRbeta CDR3 sequencing. The published analysis was carried out like this. Clonal analysis of TCRbeta CDR3 data was done in the R programming language. Unstimulated samples were compared with post-reaction CFSE-low samples to define alloreactive CD4+ and CD8+ clones. By matching sequences to the repertoires of sorted unstimulated Treg and non-Treg cells, each alloreactive CD4+ clone was assigned a regulatory or non-regulatory origin. TCRdb limited this immuneACCESS table to in-frame rearrangements with V and J called. A share of clones is missing; checked studies link under half to unresolved V genes, and the rest is unexplained. V and J calls and clone size come straight from that table; D and trimming were deduced from the DNA. This sample gives around 110,000 clones in total; about 94% of them show up just once. Of the sample, roughly 1.7% falls within the top ten clones.

For CDR1 and CDR2, the germline V gene lists KGHSH and LQKENI. Inclusive of the bounding cysteine and phenylalanine, the CDR3 is 16 residues long. Only the CDR3 DNA stays, 48 bases, in frame from base 1. Trimming leaves V shorter by 3 bases and J shorter by 3 bases, with the junction holding 8 bases beyond the gene matches. As to this clone: This receptor's antigen is unknown. No much larger clone exists at a distance of one base, and base qualities are not known.

Results and caveats for the whole study, not just this receptor: Roughly 75-95% of proliferating CD4+ or CD8+ clones could not be assigned a naive or memory phenotype. Siplizumab significantly reduced the cumulative frequency of alloreactive sequences traceable to unstimulated CD4+ memory T cells. Among mappable alloreactive CD4+ clones, an average Treg-derived fraction of roughly 71% was observed with siplizumab, compared with roughly 27% in control reactions. Because sequences below about 10^-5 frequency were poorly captured, only a minor fraction of alloreactive clones could be mapped to unstimulated subsets. Whether proliferating Tregs from siplizumab cultures actually had suppressive function was not functionally confirmed. Unstimulated naive T cells appeared to be more diverse than memory T cells, and naive cells seemed to make a substantial contribution to the alloresponse.

The chain was built from TRBV18 and TRBJ2-1; the central 7 bases match TRBD2. This clonotype originated in a human donor in good health. The specimen sequenced was non-Treg CD4+ T cells sorted from blood. The cell subset or site label of this sample denotes: FACS-sorted unstimulated CD4+ non-regulatory T cells. This receptor has the CDR3 CASSPLGSGIYNEQFF. The sequence in DNA is TGTGCCAGCTCACCTCTCGGGAGCGGGATCTACAATGAGCAGTTCTTC.